One T cell receptor beta chain is described in this entry. Its antigen is as yet unknown. MiXCR, applied by TCRdb to the 5' RACE reads, yields one record per CDR3 protein. The table includes hundreds of thousands of distinct CDR3 sequences, 25% to 30% detected once. This sample is part of a study of CD8 T cells in ankylosing spondylitis. Study-level results: A motif in TCR beta, a set of under ten highly homologous variants, appeared characteristic of ankylosing spondylitis blood. Earlier authors reported some of these motif variants in reactive arthritis synovial fluid and blood.

The TCR originated in a male donor with ankylosing spondylitis. Sequenced sample: blood, either unsorted or a sorted T cell fraction (not recorded which).

CDR3 DNA sequence: TGCGCCAGCAGCTCCGATCCAGCAATGGCCGGGGAGCTGTTTTTT. As protein: CASSSDPAMAGELFF. The V and J genes are TRBV5-1 and TRBJ2-2; D unclear. The CDR3 has 15 amino acids. Germline V gene lookup returns CDR1 SGHRS and CDR2 YFSETQ. The ends were cut back, 3 bases at V and 6 bases at J, with 15 bases in the middle.